The 5 T cell receptor beta chains below were found in one sample sequenced in a study of post-analysis software for immune sequencing data. Their antigens remain unidentified. Study outcomes and limitations: When patients were compared with controls, about 5 TRBV segments were more frequent, TRBV5-6, TRBV5-1 and TRBV20-1 among them.

Unique molecular identifiers featured in each of the TCR beta cDNA libraries. In TCRdb, the PCR reads were re-called with MiXCR into one record per CDR3 protein. Among around 180,000 distinct CDR3 sequences listed, roughly 30% were seen once. Input material: blood. The source of these receptors is a girl between 10 and 17 years old with multiple sclerosis.

This chain uses TRBV20-1 with TRBJ2-1, with TRBD2 matching 8 bases. Germline lookup yields CDR1 DFQATT and CDR2 SNEGSKA (reference sequence). The trim removed 3 bases at V and 10 bases at J, leaving 14 bases unmatched. This CDR3 contains 15 residues. The CDR3 DNA reads TGCAGTGCTAGTGAAGCGGGGGCGCCCGGAGGGGAGCAGTTCTTC. Amino acids: CSASEAGAPGGEQFF.

Regarding this clonotype: Since a much larger clone is just one base distant, this may be a read error. Without the conserved terminal phenylalanine or tryptophan, this CDR3 likely stems from a read error. This chain links TRBV10-1 with TRBJ2-3, with 11 bases lining up with TRBD2. Trimming took 3 bases from V and 0 from J; bases not matched to a gene: 5. The CDR3 runs to 17 residues. The germline V gene has CDR1 WNHNN and CDR2 SYGVQD (reference sequence). Here the CDR3 reads CASSEYLAGGSTDTQYC. CDR3 DNA: TGCGCCAGCAGTGAATACCTAGCGGGAGGAAGCACAGATACGCAGTATTGT.

The chain couples TRBV12-3 or TRBV12-4 to TRBJ2-2, with a tentative D call TRBD1 (7 bases). The CDR3 totals 16 residues. V lost 5 bases and J lost 5, with 18 bases in between. CDR3 region: CASSPGGLVPTGELFF. The CDR3 coding sequence is TGTGCCAGCAGTCCAGGGGGGTTGGTACCGACCGGGGAGCTGTTTTTT.

On this clonotype itself: This may arise from a read error, as a much more abundant clone is one base away. In DNA, the CDR3 is TGCGCCAGCAGCTTGGAGGGGACAGCTTACAATGAGCAGTTCTTC. Amino acid sequence: CASSLEGTAYNEQFF. The rearrangement uses TRBV5-1 and TRBJ2-1; 7 nucleotides match TRBD1. The ends lost 0 bases at V and 4 bases at J; junction bases unmatched: 4. This CDR3 region has 15 residues. Germline CDR1 is SGHRS and CDR2 is YFSETQ. Supplemented by reference TRBV5-1 and TRBJ2-1, the full variable domain reads KAGVTQTPRYLIKTRGQQVTLSCSPISGHRSVSWYQQTPGQGLQFLFEYFSETQRNKGNFPGRFSGRQFSNSRSEMNVSTLELGDSALYLCASSLEGTAYNEQFFGPGTRLTVL.

Ten or more counts support this clonotype. V is TRBV27 and J is TRBJ2-1; 9 bases agree with TRBD1. CDR3 size: 15 residues. Germline assignment: CDR1 MNHEY and CDR2 SMNVEV (reference sequence). Trimming at V came to 4 bases and at J to 0 bases, leaving 1 base not matched to a gene. Written as DNA, the CDR3 is TGTGCCAGCAGTTGGGGACAGGGCTCCTACAATGAGCAGTTCTTC. Its translation: CASSWGQGSYNEQFF.